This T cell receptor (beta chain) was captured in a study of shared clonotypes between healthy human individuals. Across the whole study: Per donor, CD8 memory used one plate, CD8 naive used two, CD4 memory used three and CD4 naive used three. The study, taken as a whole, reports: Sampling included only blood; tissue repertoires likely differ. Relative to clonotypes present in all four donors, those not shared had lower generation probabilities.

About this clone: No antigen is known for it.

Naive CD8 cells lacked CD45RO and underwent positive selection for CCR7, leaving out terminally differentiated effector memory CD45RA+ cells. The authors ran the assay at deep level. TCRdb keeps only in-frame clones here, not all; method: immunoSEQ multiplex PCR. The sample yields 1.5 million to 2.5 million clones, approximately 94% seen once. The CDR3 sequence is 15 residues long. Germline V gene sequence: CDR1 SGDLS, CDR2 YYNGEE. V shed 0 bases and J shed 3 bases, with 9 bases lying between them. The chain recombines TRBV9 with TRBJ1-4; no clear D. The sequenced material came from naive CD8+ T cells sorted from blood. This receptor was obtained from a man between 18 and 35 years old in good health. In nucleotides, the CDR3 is TGTGCCAGCAGCGTAGGTCAAGTGGCTAATGAAAAACTGTTTTTT. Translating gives CASSVGQVANEKLFF.